Included here is one TCR beta chain sequence, with context. Per the study methods: The authors estimated nucleated cell counts from reference gene primer amplification. Assay used: immunoSEQ multiplex PCR; TCRdb lists only in-frame clones, some missing. V, J and clone size are taken as reported in that table, and D and trimming were inferred from the DNA itself. This sample has some 190,000 clones, with more than 70% found just once. These data are taken from a study of blood T cell repertoires in COVID-19. Study as a whole: Samples representing acute and convalescent COVID-19 were sourced from the United States, Italy and Spain. T cells, B-cell-depleted T cells, or PBMCs provided the cDNA or gDNA that served as material.

Looked up from germline, CDR1 is MNHEY and CDR2 is SVGAGI. This CDR3 contains 14 residues. Losses at the gene ends were 7 bases for V and 4 bases for J; bases not matched to a gene: 6. Sequencing was done on a sample of peripheral blood. The sequence was obtained from a woman aged 55 to 70 with acute or convalescent COVID-19. This chain uses TRBV6-5 with TRBJ1-4; 7 nucleotides line up with TRBD1. The CDR3 DNA follows: TGTGCCAGCACGGAGGGGGCTGGTAATGAAAAACTGTTTTTT. Translated, it gives CASTEGAGNEKLFF.